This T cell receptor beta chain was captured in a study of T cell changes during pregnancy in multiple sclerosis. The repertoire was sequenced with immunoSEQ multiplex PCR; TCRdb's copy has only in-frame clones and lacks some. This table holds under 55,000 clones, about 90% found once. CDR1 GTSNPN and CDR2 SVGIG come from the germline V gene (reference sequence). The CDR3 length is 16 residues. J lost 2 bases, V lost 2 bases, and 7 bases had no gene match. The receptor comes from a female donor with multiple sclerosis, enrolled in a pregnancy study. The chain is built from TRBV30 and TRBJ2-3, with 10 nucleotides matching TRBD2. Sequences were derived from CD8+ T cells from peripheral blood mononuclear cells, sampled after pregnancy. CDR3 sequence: CAWSSLAGAITDTQYF. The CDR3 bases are TGTGCCTGGAGTTCCCTAGCGGGGGCCATCACAGATACGCAGTATTTT.